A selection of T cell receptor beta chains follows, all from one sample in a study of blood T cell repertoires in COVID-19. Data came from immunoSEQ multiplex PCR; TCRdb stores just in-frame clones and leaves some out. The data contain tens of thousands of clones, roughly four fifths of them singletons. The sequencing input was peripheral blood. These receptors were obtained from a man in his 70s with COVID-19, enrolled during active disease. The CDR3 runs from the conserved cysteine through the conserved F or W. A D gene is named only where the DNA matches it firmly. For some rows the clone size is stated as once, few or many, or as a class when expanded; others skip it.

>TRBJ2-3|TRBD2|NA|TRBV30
CAWRKMSDRGPTLKLAGAIDTQYF
TGTGCCTGGAGAAAGATGTCTGACAGGGGACCAACCCTAAAACTAGCGGGAGCCATAGATACGCAGTATTTT
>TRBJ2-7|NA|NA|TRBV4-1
CASSQEQGPYEQYF
TGCGCCAGCAGCCAAGAACAGGGCCCCTACGAGCAGTACTTC
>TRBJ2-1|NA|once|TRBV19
CASSGPLGATGEQFF
TGTGCCAGTAGTGGGCCCCTCGGTGCTACTGGAGAGCAGTTCTTC
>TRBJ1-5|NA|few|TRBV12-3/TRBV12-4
CASSLPQGSQHF
TGTGCCAGCAGTTTACCCCAGGGATCCCAGCATTTT
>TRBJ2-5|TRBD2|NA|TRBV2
CASSEQASGRGGETQYF
TGTGCCAGCAGTGAACAGGCTAGCGGGAGAGGTGGAGAGACCCAGTACTTC
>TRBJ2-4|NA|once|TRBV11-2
CASSLDRWAPSGGAKNIQYF
TGTGCCAGCAGCTTAGATCGATGGGCCCCGAGTGGTGGCGCCAAAAACATTCAGTACTTC
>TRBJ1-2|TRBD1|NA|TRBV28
CASSKTGRNYGYTF
TGTGCCAGCAGCAAGACAGGGCGGAACTATGGCTACACCTTC
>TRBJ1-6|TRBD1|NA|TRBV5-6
CASSKTGASPLHF
TGTGCCAGCAGCAAGACAGGGGCCTCACCCCTCCACTTT
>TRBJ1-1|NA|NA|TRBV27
CASRGGYTEAFF
TGTGCCTCTCGAGGGGGTTACACTGAAGCTTTCTTT
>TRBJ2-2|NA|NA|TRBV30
CAWSVRGSSGELFF
TGTGCCTGGAGTGTCAGGGGATCATCCGGGGAGCTGTTTTTT
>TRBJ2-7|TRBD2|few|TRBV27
CARSGDSRLAGGTVEQYF
TGTGCCAGGAGTGGGGACAGTAGACTAGCGGGAGGGACAGTCGAGCAGTACTTC
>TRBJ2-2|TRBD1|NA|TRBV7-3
CASRPTTGGHTGELFF
TGTGCCAGCAGACCCACTACAGGGGGCCACACCGGGGAGCTGTTTTTT
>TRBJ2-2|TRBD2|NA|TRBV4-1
CASSQGGLAGVGTGELFF
TGCGCCAGCAGCCAAGGGGGACTAGCGGGAGTAGGGACCGGGGAGCTGTTTTTT
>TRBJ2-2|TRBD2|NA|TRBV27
CACKIAGGPTGELFF
TGTGCCTGCAAGATAGCGGGAGGGCCGACCGGGGAGCTGTTTTTT
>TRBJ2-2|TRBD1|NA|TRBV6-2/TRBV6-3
CASSPVTGSTGELFF
TGTGCCAGCAGCCCCGTGACAGGGAGTACCGGGGAGCTGTTTTTT
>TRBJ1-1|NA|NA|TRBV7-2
CASSRRGNVNTEAFF
TGTGCCAGCAGTCGAAGGGGCAATGTGAACACTGAAGCTTTCTTT
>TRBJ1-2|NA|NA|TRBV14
CASSSTGYGYTF
TGTGCCAGCAGCTCGACAGGTTATGGCTACACCTTC